This T cell receptor (beta chain) was identified during a study of shared clonotypes between healthy human individuals (dated by TCRdb to 2020 to 2021). In the study overall: The cohort comprised two women and a few men aged 18 to 49 years. Per donor, three plates each were used for CD4 naive and CD4 memory, two for CD8 naive, and one for CD8 memory. The study deeply sequenced blood TCR repertoires of five healthy adults to estimate repertoire size and the extent of clonotype sharing between individuals. To increase sequencing depth and limit assay-specific biases, different laboratories used diverse techniques to prepare libraries and sequence TCR repertoires. Leukapheresis yielded between about 0.94 and 9 billion PBMCs per donor. The investigation overall reported the following: Even with the large sequencing depth, rarefaction of the sorted-subset datasets indicated that sequencing was incomplete. Sampling was restricted to blood, and TCR repertoires in tissue are likely to differ from TCR repertoires in blood. Based on pairwise subsampling, the degree of clonotype sharing among donors was expected to be affected by sequencing depth. Naive subsets generally had larger estimated clonotype richness than memory subsets did. Sharing across several donors was observed for around 4.8% of naive CD4, 3.5% of naive CD8, over 2% of memory CD4, and less than 0.45% of memory CD8 clonotypes. Clonotypes shared by all four sorted-subset donors showed higher generation probabilities than non-shared clonotypes. Because the study included only a small number of donors, the genetic and exposure-history diversity represented was limited.

Deletion took 5 bases off V and 1 base off J, with a span of 8 bases between the germline ends. CDR1 MNHEY and CDR2 SMNVEV were looked up in the germline V gene (reference sequence). Counted from cysteine to phenylalanine, this CDR3 has 13 amino acids. Of the read, only the CDR3 DNA is kept; its 39 bases are in frame from base 1. Regarding this clone: The specificity of this receptor is unknown. Base qualities were left out, and no much larger clone turns up one base away.

Using the deep immunoSEQ assay, multiplex PCR amplified TCR CDR3 regions from genomic DNA. Extracted genomic DNA from each cell subset was spread evenly across all wells of several immunoSEQ 96-well plates, with each plate serving as a replicate. For sorted subsets, each replicate PCR was loaded with 200 to 250 ng genomic DNA, equivalent to 25,000 to 35,000 T cell genomes. The purified libraries were quantified using a Qubit 3.0 fluorometer, sized with a Bioanalyzer 2100, and then quantified again using the KAPA Library Quantification kit. A separate single-read 150-cycle Illumina NextSeq 550 flow cell was used to sequence each immunoSEQ 96-well plate. Turning to the authors' computational methods: Because only junctional sequences without quality scores were contained in the immunoSEQ output, filtering matching that applied to full-length reads could not be performed. To assign V/J genes and CDR3, sequences were annotated using PyIR, a Python wrapper for IgBLAST v1.9, with IMGT germline references. Reads were filtered out if the reads had weak V/J assignments (E-value above 1e-6), no CDR3, stop codons, out-of-frame junctions, or ambiguous translated residues. V3J clonotypes were defined by identical inferred V gene, J gene, and CDR3 amino acid sequence. To compute the percentage overlap between repertoires, the number of shared unique clonotypes was divided by the size of the smaller repertoire. Repertoire richness was assessed with RTK rarefaction, the Chao1 estimator, and Recon v2.1 estimates of unobserved clonotypes. Generation probabilities for all TCRbeta clonotypes obtained by the gDNA method from a few donors were computed using OLGA. TCRdb's version of the immuneACCESS table is confined to in-frame rearrangements and falls short of the full clone set. An unresolved V gene accounts for under half of the shortfall where checked; the remainder is of unknown origin. The D gene and trimming were derived from the DNA, and the V and J assignments and clone size from that table. Here the sample has roughly 650,000 clones; about 96% occur a single time. The ten top clones hold less than 0.13% of the sample.

CD8 naive samples were obtained by positive selection for CCR7 among CD45RO-negative cells, yielding a CD45RA+CCR7+ population from which TemRA cells were excluded. The donors were healthy, HIV-negative adults who had no recently reported acute infections or vaccinations. Every donor was a Caucasian adult residing in Nashville, Tennessee, USA. Blood was collected by leukapheresis, and PBMCs were isolated by Ficoll-Histopaque density gradient centrifugation and then cryopreserved in liquid nitrogen vapor phase. Analytical flow cytometry was used to check the purity and quantity of each magnetically sorted T cell population. Each sorted fraction had its genomic DNA isolated and then quantified by UV absorbance on a Nanodrop 2000c.

Sample: naive CD8+ T cells sorted from blood. In light of the paper, this sample's cell subset or site label describes: CD45RA+CCR7+. The chain uses TRBV27 and TRBJ1-1, with the D gene too uncertain to name. The TCR originated in a woman aged 30 to 39 in good health. The encoded CDR3 is CASSVGKNTEAFF. The sequenced DNA: TGTGCCAGCAGTGTAGGTAAGAACACTGAAGCTTTCTTT.